The clone carrying this T cell receptor (beta chain) appeared a few times. Antigen unknown. This sample is part of a study of identical twins. Study-wide results and caveats: Modelling underestimated the level of out-of-frame TCR alpha sharing observed in monozygotic twins. Out-of-frame beta chain sequences displayed weaker excess sharing between twins.

V lost 1 base to trimming and J lost 2 bases, with 13 bases between them. CDR3 length equals 16 residues. CDR1 MGHRA and CDR2 YSYEKL come from the germline V gene. TCRdb re-called the 5' RACE reads through MiXCR, storing one row per CDR3 protein. The sample lists 450,000 to 650,000 distinct CDR3 sequences, 13% to 15% occurring once. The sample was also reused in another study, on yellow fever vaccine responses in identical twins. That publication notes: On the reported evidence, twins' vaccine T cell responses seemed partly convergent and partly personalized.

This clonotype was sampled from a woman younger than 35 in good health. The chain recombines TRBV4-1 with TRBJ2-3; D ambiguous. The sequencing sample was made of CD4+ T cells sorted from blood. The DNA of the CDR3 is TGCGCCAGCAGCCAAGGCTCAGTGCCTCCCACAGATACGCAGTATTTT. Translated, it gives CASSQGSVPPTDTQYF.